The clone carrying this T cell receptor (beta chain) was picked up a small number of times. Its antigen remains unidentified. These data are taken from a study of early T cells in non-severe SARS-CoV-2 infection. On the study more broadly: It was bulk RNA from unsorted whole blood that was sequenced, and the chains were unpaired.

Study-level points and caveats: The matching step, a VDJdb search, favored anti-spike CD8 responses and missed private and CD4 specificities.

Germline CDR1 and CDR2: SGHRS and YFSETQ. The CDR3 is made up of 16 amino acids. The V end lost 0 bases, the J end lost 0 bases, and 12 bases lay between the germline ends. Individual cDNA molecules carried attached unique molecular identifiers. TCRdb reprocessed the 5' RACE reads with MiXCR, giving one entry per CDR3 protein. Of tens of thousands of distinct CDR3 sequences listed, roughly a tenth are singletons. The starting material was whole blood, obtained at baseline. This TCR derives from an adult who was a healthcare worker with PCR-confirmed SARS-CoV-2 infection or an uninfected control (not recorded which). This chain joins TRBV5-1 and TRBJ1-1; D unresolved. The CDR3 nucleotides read TGCGCCAGCAGCTTGGGGCAGGTGAGCATGAACACTGAAGCTTTCTTT. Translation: CASSLGQVSMNTEAFF.